This T cell receptor beta chain was identified in a study of regulatory T cells in long-lasting Graves disease. About the study: For a period under 3 months, newly diagnosed Graves' patients had taken antithyroid drugs. Regarding the study as a whole: There were preferences for TRBV28, TRBJ1-2 and TRBJ2-5 in persistent disease. Persistent patients shared some 2,500 public clonotypes among themselves. Newly diagnosed patients shared fewer, at roughly 1,000.

According to the study, TCR beta libraries were built with iRepertoire HTBI primers and CDR3-region Arm-PCR. MiXCR was run by TCRdb on the multiplex PCR reads, yielding one entry per CDR3 protein. The sample holds hundreds of thousands of distinct CDR3 sequences; approximately 12% are singletons and the top ten take over 7.5%. In its sample, this clonotype was seen many times. Its antigen is still unknown. Time point here: newly diagnosed GD, antithyroid drugs for less than 3 months. PBMC-extracted RNA yielded the TCR library. A blood draw put around 9.3 milliliters of peripheral blood into EDTA tubes. The CDR3 runs to 15 residues. The germline gives CDR1 LGHDT, CDR2 YNNKEL (reference sequence). V gave up 0 bases and J gave up 2 bases, with 10 bases separating them. The same sample was also used in a study of T cells in Graves' hyperthyroidism and ophthalmopathy.

The rearrangement joins TRBV3-1 to TRBJ2-5; TRBD2 is a possible D gene (7 bases). The sequencing used peripheral blood mononuclear cells (PBMCs), collected at new diagnosis, from a patient treated with antithyroid drugs. This clonotype originated in a man aged 25-45 years with Graves disease. CDR3 nucleotides: TGTGCCAGCAGCCAAGAGGGGGGGGCTCAAGAGACCCAGTACTTC. Its protein is CASSQEGGAQETQYF.